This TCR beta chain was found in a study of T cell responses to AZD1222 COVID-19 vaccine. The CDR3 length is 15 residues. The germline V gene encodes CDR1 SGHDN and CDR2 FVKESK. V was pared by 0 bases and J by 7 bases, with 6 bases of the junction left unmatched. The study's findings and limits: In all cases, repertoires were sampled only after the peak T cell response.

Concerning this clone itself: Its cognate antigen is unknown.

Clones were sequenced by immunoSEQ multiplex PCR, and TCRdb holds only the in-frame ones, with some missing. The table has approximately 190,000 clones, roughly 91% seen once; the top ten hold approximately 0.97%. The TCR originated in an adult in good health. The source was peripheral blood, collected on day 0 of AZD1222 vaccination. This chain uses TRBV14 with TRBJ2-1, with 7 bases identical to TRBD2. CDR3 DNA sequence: TGTGCCAGCAGCCAAGAGGGGGGGGTTTGGAATGAGCAGTTCTTC. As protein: CASSQEGGVWNEQFF.